The next 9 T cell receptor beta chains were all read from a single sample in a study of technical replicates of blood from four donors. Repertoires were generated with immunoSEQ multiplex PCR, while TCRdb's copy carries only in-frame clones and drops some. Seen here are under 70,000 clones, about nine tenths observed once, and the top ten hold 4.7%. Sequencing was done on a sample of PBMCs. These receptor sequences come from a human donor in good health. Some clones in this sample may be carry-over from other donors' samples.

The chain uses TRBV13 and TRBJ1-2, with D perhaps TRBD1 (5 bases). The CDR3 is 13 amino acids. Germline V gene sequence: CDR1 PRHDT, CDR2 FYEKMQ (reference sequence). Deletions cut 5 bases from V and 4 bases from J, with 11 bases between. CDR3 nucleotides: TGTGCCAGCAGCATTCGACAGACCTATGGCTACACCTTC. Its protein product is CASSIRQTYGYTF.

The chain employs TRBV21-1 and TRBJ2-2; the table names TRBD2, a call not compared with the DNA. TRBV21-1 is a known pseudogene. The CDR3 totals 18 residues. The CDR3 here is CASSTPGLAGGYTGELFF. The CDR3 DNA sequence: TGTGCCAGCAGCACTCCGGGACTAGCGGGAGGGTACACCGGGGAGCTGTTTTTT.

The chain carries TRBV30 and TRBJ2-2, with 8 bases lining up with TRBD1. This CDR3 comprises 15 residues. V dropped 0 bases and J dropped 3; count of bases not matched to a gene: 3. Germline loops: CDR1 GTSNPN, CDR2 SVGIG (reference sequence). CDR3 in DNA: TGTGCCTGGAGTGTCAGGACAGGGTACACCGGGGAGCTGTTTTTT. Its translation: CAWSVRTGYTGELFF.

The V call is TRBV15, the J call TRBJ2-1; the match to TRBD2 covers 7 bases. Per germline, CDR1 LNHNV and CDR2 YYDKDF (reference sequence). Trimming at V came to 5 bases and at J to 4 bases, leaving 14 bases not matched to a gene. This CDR3 region has 17 residues. The CDR3 region has the DNA TGTGCCACCAGCCCTCCGGGGGGTGAGCGGGATTACAATGAGCAGTTCTTC. This translates into CATSPPGGERDYNEQFF. Combining the CDR3 with reference TRBV15 and TRBJ2-1 gives the whole variable domain DAMVIQNPRYQVTQFGKPVTLSCSQTLNHNVMYWYQQKSSQAPKLLFHYYDKDFNNEADTPDNFQSRRPNTSFCFLDIRSPGLGDTAMYLCATSPPGGERDYNEQFFGPGTRLTVL.

The chain carries TRBV2 and TRBJ2-1; 7 bases fit TRBD2. Trimming removed 9 bases from V and 5 bases from J; junction bases left unmatched: 10. The CDR3 is 14 residues long. CDR1 and CDR2 from the germline V gene are SNHLY and FYNNEI. The CDR3 here is CARKKASGNNEQFF. CDR3 nucleotide sequence: TGTGCCAGAAAAAAGGCTAGCGGAAACAATGAGCAGTTCTTC.

This sequence joins TRBV5-1 and TRBJ2-7; TRBD2 aligns across 9 bases. The CDR3 is 16 amino acids. Germline CDR1 SGHRS, CDR2 YFSETQ. The ends lost 0 bases at V and 1 base at J; junction bases unmatched: 5. The CDR3 DNA follows: TGCGCCAGCAGCTTGGCCAGCGGGGGGAAGTCCTACGAGCAGTACTTC. Amino acids: CASSLASGGKSYEQYF.

The rearrangement uses TRBV7-2 and TRBJ2-3; 10 bases fit TRBD2. Germline V gene sequence: CDR1 SGHTA, CDR2 FQGNSA. The CDR3 extends over 19 amino acids. V lost 4 bases and J lost 6; bases outside the gene matches: 19. This CDR3 reads CASSSVAGGQRFSVDTQYF. The DNA for the CDR3 is TGTGCCAGCAGCTCCGTAGCGGGGGGCCAAAGGTTTAGCGTCGATACGCAGTATTTT.

This sequence joins TRBV4-3 and TRBJ2-2; D not resolved. The CDR3 contains 13 residues. Germline values: CDR1 LGHNA, CDR2 YSLEER. With 0 bases removed from V and 8 bases from J, the gap between germline ends came to 7 bases. The CDR3 region is CASSQDRVGELFF. DNA for the CDR3: TGCGCCAGCAGCCAAGACCGCGTTGGGGAGCTGTTTTTT.

CDR3 sequence reads: CASSINGNTIYF. The CDR3 DNA reads as TGTGCCAGTAGTATTAATGGAAACACCATATATTTT. This sequence joins TRBV19 and TRBJ1-3, with D hard to call. The CDR3 has 12 amino acids. The V gene lost 3 bases and the J gene lost 3 bases, with 3 bases spanning the gap. Germline assignment: CDR1 LNHDA and CDR2 SQIVND (reference sequence).